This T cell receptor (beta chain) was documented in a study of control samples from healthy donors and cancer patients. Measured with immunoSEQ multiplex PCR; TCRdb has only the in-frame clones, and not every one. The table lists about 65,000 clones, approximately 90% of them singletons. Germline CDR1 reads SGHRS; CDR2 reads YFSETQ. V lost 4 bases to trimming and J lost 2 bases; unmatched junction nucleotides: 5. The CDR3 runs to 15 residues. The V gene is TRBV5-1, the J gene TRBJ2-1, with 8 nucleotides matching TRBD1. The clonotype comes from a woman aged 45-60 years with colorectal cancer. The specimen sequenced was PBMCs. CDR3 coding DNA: TGCGCCAGCAGCCCCGGGACAGGTCCCTACAATGAGCAGTTCTTC. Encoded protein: CASSPGTGPYNEQFF.